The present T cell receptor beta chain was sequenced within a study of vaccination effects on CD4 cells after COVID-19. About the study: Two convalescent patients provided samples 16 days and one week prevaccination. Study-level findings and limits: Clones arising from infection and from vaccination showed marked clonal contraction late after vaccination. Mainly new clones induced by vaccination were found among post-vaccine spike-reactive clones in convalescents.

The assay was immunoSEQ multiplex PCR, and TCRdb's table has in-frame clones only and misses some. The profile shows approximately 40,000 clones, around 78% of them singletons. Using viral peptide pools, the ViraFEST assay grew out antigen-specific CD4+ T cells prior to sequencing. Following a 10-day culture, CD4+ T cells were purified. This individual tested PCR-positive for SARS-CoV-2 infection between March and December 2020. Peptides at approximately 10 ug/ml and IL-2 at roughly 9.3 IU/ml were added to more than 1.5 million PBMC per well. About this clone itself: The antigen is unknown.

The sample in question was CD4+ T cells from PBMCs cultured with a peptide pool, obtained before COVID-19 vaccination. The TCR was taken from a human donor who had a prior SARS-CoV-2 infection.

The CDR3 region is CASSLTWDRADRGFGYTF. In DNA, the CDR3 is TGTGCCAGCAGCTTAACTTGGGACAGGGCGGATCGAGGGTTTGGCTACACCTTC. V is TRBV7-9 and J is TRBJ1-2; 9 positions match TRBD1. Trimming cost V 2 bases and J 7 bases; bases outside gene matches: 17. CDR1 SEHNR and CDR2 FQNEAQ come from the germline V gene (reference sequence). CDR3 length equals 18 residues.